The 22 T cell receptor beta chains reported below all come from one sample, sequenced in a study of Graves' ophthalmopathy and Graves' hyperthyroidism. Amplification targeted the TCR beta CDR3 regions, with RNA transcripts as the source material. First-round RT-PCR relied on HTBI primers, and a second-round multiplex PCR came next. MiXCR, run by TCRdb on the multiplex PCR reads, gives a single entry per CDR3 protein. In the table there are approximately 1.2 million distinct CDR3 sequences, about 35% of which are singletons. The source material was peripheral blood or thyroid tissue (not recorded which). All receptors derive from an adult man with Graves' hyperthyroidism.

This clonotype came up a few times. For the CDR3, the DNA is TGTGCCAGCAGTTACGGGCAGCAACAAGAGACCCAGTACTTC. Protein sequence: CASSYGQQQETQYF. The rearrangement links TRBV6-5 to TRBJ2-5; D ambiguous. Germline CDR1 MNHEY, CDR2 SVGAGI. The CDR3 has 14 amino acids. Deletions cut 2 bases from V and 2 bases from J, with 9 bases between.

This clonotype was seen only a few times. The chain employs TRBV7-3 and TRBJ2-2, with D tentatively TRBD1 (6 bases). Trimming cost V 0 bases and J 7 bases, with 15 bases left between them. The length of the CDR3 is 16 residues. In germline, CDR1 is SGHTA, CDR2 FQGTGA. CDR3 residues: CASSLTGGRQGGELFF. The CDR3 coding sequence is TGTGCCAGCAGCTTAACAGGGGGACGGCAGGGCGGGGAGCTGTTTTTT.

The CDR3 region is CASSTTTGTGLKTQYF. The CDR3 DNA sequence: TGTGCCAGCAGCACGACGACCGGGACAGGGTTAAAGACCCAGTACTTC. The chain joins TRBV7-3 to TRBJ2-5; 9 nucleotides line up with TRBD1. Germline V CDR1 and CDR2: SGHTA, FQGTGA. This CDR3 contains 16 residues. V shed 5 bases and J 6 bases; nucleotides not matched to a gene: 13.

This sequence joins TRBV2 and TRBJ2-6; 7 positions agree with TRBD2. This CDR3 is 14 amino acids long. Germline CDR1 reads SNHLY; CDR2 reads FYNNEI. The trim removed 6 bases at V and 10 bases at J, leaving 9 bases unmatched. The CDR3 spells CASRPDFGGNVLTF. DNA for the CDR3: TGTGCCAGCAGACCAGACTTCGGGGGGAACGTCCTGACTTTC.

This clonotype was seen many times. The V gene is TRBV2, the J gene TRBJ2-7, with 7 bases identical to TRBD1. The junction had 8 bases not matched to a gene; V was cut back by 6 bases and J by 0 bases. Germline assignment: CDR1 SNHLY and CDR2 FYNNEI. This CDR3 has 15 residues. CDR3 protein: CASRETGMSSYEQYF. Here the CDR3 DNA reads TGTGCCAGCAGGGAGACAGGGATGAGCTCCTACGAGCAGTACTTC.

This clonotype appeared a few times. The chain has TRBV12-3 or TRBV12-4 and TRBJ1-5; 10 nucleotides agree with TRBD1. V shed 6 bases and J 0 bases; nucleotides not matched to a gene: 11. The CDR3 loop spans 18 amino acids. The CDR3 DNA reads as TGTGCCAGCAGCAAACGACAGGGGGCTACTATTAGCAATCAGCCCCAGCATTTT. Its translation: CASSKRQGATISNQPQHF.

J is TRBJ2-5 and V is TRBV2; maybe TRBD2 (5 bases). Trimming took off 7 bases at V and 1 base at J, with 16 bases between the two ends. Germline lookup yields CDR1 SNHLY and CDR2 FYNNEI. This CDR3 comprises 15 residues. The CDR3 bases are TGTGCCAGCAACCCAAGCGGACTGAGCCAAGAGACCCAGTACTTC. It codes for CASNPSGLSQETQYF.

The gene calls are TRBV7-6 and TRBJ2-7, with D unclear. Looked up from germline, CDR1 is SGHVS and CDR2 is FNYEAQ. This CDR3 is 15 amino acids long. The V end was cut by 5 bases, the J end by 2 bases, with 16 bases between. CDR3 region: CASSPPNVGTYEQYF. The CDR3 nucleotides read TGTGCCAGCAGCCCACCAAACGTCGGCACCTACGAGCAGTACTTC.

J is TRBJ2-7 and V is TRBV12-3 or TRBV12-4; a weak D match, TRBD1 (6 bases). V was cut by 5 bases and J by 10 bases, with 15 bases left in between. This CDR3 has 12 amino acids. CDR3 protein: CASSLSGAQQYF. The CDR3 DNA follows: TGTGCCAGCAGTCTATCAGGGGCACAACAGTACTTC.

The chain combines TRBV13 with TRBJ1-2; 10 bases align to TRBD1. The CDR3 sequence is 15 residues long. Germline-derived CDR1 and CDR2 are PRHDT and FYEKMQ (reference sequence). V shed 4 bases, J shed 5 bases, and the junction held 7 bases outside the gene matches. The DNA for the CDR3 is TGTGCCAGCAGCTGGGGGACAGGGGTTGGGTATGGCTACACCTTC. As protein: CASSWGTGVGYGYTF.

This clonotype showed up many times. The chain joins TRBV28 to TRBJ1-5; perhaps TRBD1 as D (6 bases). This CDR3 is 13 amino acids long. The germline V gene encodes CDR1 MDHEN and CDR2 SYDVKM. V shed 6 bases and J shed 6 bases, with 12 bases lying between them. The CDR3 sequence is CASRRQETQPQHF. In DNA form, the CDR3 reads TGTGCCAGCAGGAGACAGGAGACTCAGCCCCAGCATTTT.

At least ten counts were recorded for this clonotype. The chain employs TRBV15 and TRBJ1-1; D perhaps matches TRBD1 (6 bases). V was shortened by 3 bases and J by 8 bases, with 28 bases between the two germline ends. This CDR3 is 18 amino acids long. Germline V gives CDR1 LNHNV, CDR2 YYDKDF (reference sequence). CDR3 DNA: TGTGCCACCAGCAGCGGCATGGGGGCAGGGCTTTTAGTAAAAGAAGCTTTCTTT. This sequence encodes CATSSGMGAGLLVKEAFF.

In this sample, this clonotype turned up a few times. The chain links TRBV11-2 to TRBJ1-4; TRBD1 is a possible D gene (6 bases). The ends were cut back, 4 bases at V and 1 base at J, with 16 bases in the middle. This CDR3 region has 17 residues. Germline V CDR1 and CDR2: SGHAT, FQNNGV. The CDR3: CASSSSPRQETNEKLFF. DNA of the CDR3: TGTGCCAGCAGCTCATCACCCCGACAGGAAACTAATGAAAAACTGTTTTTT.

This clonotype was recorded many times. The V gene is TRBV7-8, the J gene TRBJ2-7; 8 positions agree with TRBD2. V gave up 4 bases and J gave up 1 base; unmatched junction bases: 6. This CDR3 has 15 amino acids. Germline CDR1 reads SGHVS; CDR2 reads FQNEAQ. CDR3 sequence reads: CASSSSGSPSYEQYF. The CDR3 DNA is TGTGCCAGCAGCTCGAGCGGGAGCCCGTCCTACGAGCAGTACTTC.

In this sample, this clonotype turned up a few times. The V and J genes are TRBV5-1 and TRBJ2-7, with D perhaps matching TRBD2 (5 bases). The CDR3 covers 18 residues. CDR1 and CDR2 from the germline V gene are SGHRS and YFSETQ. Trimming left V 4 bases short and J 3 bases short, with 26 bases between. CDR3 coding DNA: TGCGCCAGCAGCCGGGGTATGACCACCTACCTGGGAGACTACGAGCAGTACTTC. Translated: CASSRGMTTYLGDYEQYF.

There are many counts of this clonotype. The chain carries TRBV15 and TRBJ1-5; 8 nucleotides agree with TRBD1. CDR3 length: 17 amino acids. Germline loops: CDR1 LNHNV, CDR2 YYDKDF (reference sequence). After removal of 1 base from V and 1 base from J, the junction contained 6 bases not matched to a gene. This chain's CDR3 is CATSRAAGQASNQPQHF. The CDR3 nucleotides read TGTGCCACCAGCAGAGCTGCGGGACAGGCCAGCAATCAGCCCCAGCATTTT.

This clonotype was recorded many times. The V gene is TRBV2, the J gene TRBJ2-5, with no clear D. V was clipped by 5 bases and J by 2 bases, with 9 bases between them. Germline loops: CDR1 SNHLY, CDR2 FYNNEI. The CDR3 contains 13 residues. The chain's CDR3 is CASSHDLQETQYF. In DNA form, the CDR3 reads TGTGCCAGCAGTCACGACTTGCAAGAGACCCAGTACTTC. Full variable domain (outside the CDR3, taken from reference TRBV2 and TRBJ2-5): EPEVTQTPSHQVTQMGQEVILRCVPISNHLYFYWYRQILGQKVEFLVSFYNNEISEKSEIFDDQFSVERPDGSNFTLKIRSTKLEDSAMYFCASSHDLQETQYFGPGTRLLVL.

V gene TRBV19 combines with J gene TRBJ2-2; 11 bases line up with TRBD1. V lost 5 bases to trimming and J lost 3 bases; unmatched junction nucleotides: 5. Per germline, CDR1 LNHDA and CDR2 SQIVND (reference sequence). The CDR3 is 16 amino acids. Here the CDR3 DNA reads TGTGCCAGTAGTGTTGGGACAGGGGGTCACACCGGGGAGCTGTTTTTT. Translating it yields CASSVGTGGHTGELFF.

This chain links TRBV29-1 with TRBJ2-2, with a possible D match to TRBD1 (5 bases). Deletions cut 4 bases from V and 6 bases from J, with 12 bases between. Germline values: CDR1 SQVTM, CDR2 ANQGSEA. This CDR3 region has 13 residues. In DNA, the CDR3 is TGCAGCGTTGCAGGACAAGGGGCCGGGGAGCTGTTTTTT. Translating it yields CSVAGQGAGELFF.

The chain recombines TRBV25-1 with TRBJ1-2; D is unresolved. This CDR3 has 13 amino acids. Between the trimmed V and J ends, which lost 8 bases and 2 bases, there was a span of 12 bases. The V gene's germline CDR1 is MGHDK and CDR2 SYGVNS. CDR3 bases: TGTGCCAGCGAAAGGGCAGTCAACTATGGCTACACCTTC. Amino acids: CASERAVNYGYTF.

This clonotype occurred many times. V usage is TRBV20-1 and J usage is TRBJ1-3; TRBD1 might be the D (6 bases). The germline V gene has CDR1 DFQATT and CDR2 SNEGSKA (reference sequence). The V and J ends lost 5 bases and 6 bases respectively, with 11 bases between them. The CDR3 consists of 12 residues. This chain's CDR3 is CSAHRVANTIYF. The CDR3 region has the DNA TGCAGTGCTCACAGGGTTGCAAACACCATATATTTT.

The V and J genes are TRBV10-3 and TRBJ1-1, with D maybe TRBD1 (5 bases). The CDR3 is made up of 14 amino acids. Looked up from germline, CDR1 is ENHRY and CDR2 is SYGVKD. Trimming took 10 bases from V and 4 from J, leaving 19 bases between them. The CDR3 here is CASTGGPTATEAFF. DNA of the CDR3: TGTGCCAGCACCGGGGGTCCCACGGCCACTGAAGCTTTCTTT.